This TCR beta chain was observed in a study of CD8+ T cells in alopecia areata (dated by TCRdb to the late 2010s). In terms of the full investigation: Treated patients were enrolled in an open-label pilot trial of oral tofacitinib, 5 to 10 mg twice daily, for moderate-to-severe alopecia areata. Human TCRbeta sequencing covered scalp tissue and sorted CD4+ and CD8+ peripheral blood T cells from patchy and totalis/universalis alopecia areata patients and healthy controls. TCRbeta CDR3 regions were amplified by immunoSEQ multiplex PCR with 35 Vbeta forward and 13 Jbeta reverse primers. The SALT score, which quantifies the percentage of affected scalp surface area, was used to measure disease severity in treated patients. Biopsies were taken from tofacitinib-treated patients at baseline and again at 4 and 24 weeks into treatment, and several of those patients also had a later scalp biopsy. Tofacitinib was given for 6 to 18 months, followed by 6 months of follow-up off drug to assess delayed response and recurrence. In both human patients and the C3H/HeJ mouse model, the study applied high-throughput TCRbeta sequencing to look at T cell clonal expansion in alopecia areata. Scalp clonality was compared among normal scalp (n=4), patchy alopecia areata scalp (n=8), and alopecia totalis/universalis scalp (n=8). RNA was obtained with the PAXgene miRNA kit for fixed scalp, the miRNeasy kit for PBMCs, and the RNeasy kit for mouse skin. The research as a whole found: During tofacitinib treatment, many expanded lesional clones stuck around in both scalp and blood, and this persistence may partly explain why relapse happens after treatment is stopped. Because the treated cohort was small and had just a single nonresponder, larger studies are needed to establish links between baseline CD8+ expansion and response. Compared with normal scalp, lesional scalp, particularly in alopecia totalis/universalis, had higher clonality and more expanded CD8+ clones, which suggests antigenic drive. With tofacitinib, both scalp clonality and the number of expanded CD8+ clones among the top 100 scalp clones went down significantly. TCR sequences shared between patients were less clear than in mice, possibly partly because of HLA diversity in the patient population. Resident alphabeta T cells in normal human skin are also sequenced, complicating scalp TCR repertoire analysis, unlike mouse skin dominated by gammadelta T cells.

Worth noting for this clone: The target of this receptor is not known. One base away there is no much larger clone; base qualities are not given.

Library preparation was by the immunoSEQ multiplex PCR assay. RNA was extracted from all samples and reverse transcribed into cDNA, which served as template for TCR sequencing. SuperScript III was used for first-strand cDNA synthesis, primed with a 2:1 mix of oligo-dT and random hexamers. A synthetic immune receptor repertoire was used to gauge amplification bias, and whatever bias remained was removed computationally. In the original analysis: Raw reads were preprocessed for error removal, and CDR3 was defined according to IMGT conventions as running from the conserved cysteine to phenylalanine. Clonality was computed as 1 minus the Shannon entropy, with the entropy normalized by log2 of the number of productive unique TCRs. Scalp TCRbeta sequences were cross-referenced with sorted blood CD4 and CD8 repertoires so that the CD4 or CD8 identity of scalp clones could be inferred. Drawn from immuneACCESS, this table holds only the in-frame rearrangements with V and J called that TCRdb kept. Clones are partly lost; checked studies trace under half to an unresolved V gene and leave the rest unexplained. V, J and clone size are taken as reported in that table, and D and trimming were inferred from the DNA itself. Recorded for this sample are around 210,000 clones; over 60% of them occurred a single time. Around 4.3% of the sample rests with the top ten.

The time point label corresponds to: more than 3 weeks on oral tofacitinib. Explained via the paper, the treatment or condition label denotes: oral pan-JAK inhibitor, 5-10 mg twice daily. Lesional scalp punch biopsies and peripheral blood were obtained from alopecia areata patients. After PBMCs were isolated by density centrifugation and stained for CD3, CD4 and CD8, a FACSAria was used to sort CD4+ and CD8+ T cells. The starting material was CD4+ T cells sorted from blood, obtained at week 4, from a patient treated with tofacitinib. The receptor was isolated from a human donor with alopecia areata.

The sequenced DNA: TGTGCCAGCAGCGAGGACAGAGACAATGAGCAGTTCTTC. It is translated as CASSEDRDNEQFF. Recombination connected TRBV11-2 to TRBJ2-1; the D segment could be TRBD1, given 6 matching bases. The germline ends are 10 bases apart after V is trimmed by 5 bases and J by 5 bases. Its CDR3 holds 13 amino acids, cysteine through phenylalanine. The entry retains the CDR3 DNA only, 39 bases that are in frame from base 1. CDR1 and CDR2 are read off the germline V gene as SGHAT and FQNNGV.